The 24 T cell receptor beta chains given below trace back to one sample, sequenced in a study of CD8 T cells in ankylosing spondylitis. TCRdb reanalysed the 5' RACE reads using MiXCR and keeps one entry per CDR3 protein. Of about 220,000 distinct CDR3 sequences detected, 20% to 30% appear once; the ten largest clones hold approximately 6.6%. Sequences were obtained from blood, either unsorted or a sorted T cell fraction (not recorded which). All receptors come from a male donor with ankylosing spondylitis or in good health (not recorded which).

This chain uses TRBV27 with TRBJ2-3; 12 bases fit TRBD2. The CDR3 is 14 amino acids. V was pared by 6 bases and J by 5 bases, with 3 bases of the junction left unmatched. Per the germline V gene, CDR1 is MNHEY and CDR2 is SMNVEV (reference sequence). The CDR3 nucleotides are TGTGCCAGCAGGGGACTAGCGGGCATAGATACGCAGTATTTT. Protein sequence: CASRGLAGIDTQYF.

The chain employs TRBV6-2 or TRBV6-3 and TRBJ2-7; D could derive from TRBD1 or TRBD2 (6 bases each). CDR1 and CDR2 (germline): MNHEY, SVGEGT. Trimming took off 5 bases at V and 4 bases at J, with 21 bases between the two ends. The CDR3 sequence is 16 residues long. CDR3 DNA: TGTGCCAGCAGTCGCCCCTCAGGGGCTAGCGTGTACGAGCAGTACTTC. Residues: CASSRPSGASVYEQYF.

About this clonotype: This clone may be a read error of a much larger clone one base away. The chain employs TRBV27 and TRBJ2-3, with 7 bases fitting TRBD1. V gave up 5 bases and J gave up 3 bases; unmatched junction bases: 8. In germline, CDR1 is MNHEY, CDR2 SMNVEV (reference sequence). The CDR3 runs to 15 residues. Here the CDR3 DNA reads TGTGCCAGCAGTGACCCACAGGGGCTAACAGATACGCAGTATTTT. Its translation: CASSDPQGLTDTQYF.

The chain employs TRBV12-3 or TRBV12-4 and TRBJ1-1, with D uncertain. V was trimmed by 5 bases and J by 1 base, leaving 14 bases between them. The CDR3 is 15 residues long. Written as DNA, the CDR3 is TGTGCCAGCAGTCCTAACTTTGGAGGGAACACTGAAGCTTTCTTT. Its translation: CASSPNFGGNTEAFF.

This clonotype was seen at least ten times. The chain links TRBV25-1 to TRBJ2-7, with a weak D call TRBD1 (5 bases). Germline V gene lookup returns CDR1 MGHDK and CDR2 SYGVNS. This CDR3 comprises 13 residues. V was trimmed by 6 bases and J by 1 base, leaving 10 bases between them. The CDR3 loop is CASRSAGSYEQYF. The CDR3 nucleotides read TGTGCCAGCAGAAGCGCAGGGTCCTACGAGCAGTACTTC.

The rearrangement links TRBV29-1 to TRBJ2-3; weak D call: TRBD2 (5 bases). This CDR3 contains 12 residues. Trimming shortened V by 8 bases and J by 5 bases, and 14 bases separated the two germline ends. Germline V gene data show CDR1 as SQVTM and CDR2 as ANQGSEA. CDR3 DNA sequence: TGCAGCACAGAGCTCGGGGTAGATACGCAGTATTTT. It codes for CSTELGVDTQYF.

This clonotype was counted many times. The V gene is TRBV20-1, the J gene TRBJ1-1; 7 bases agree with TRBD1. The germline V gene has CDR1 DFQATT and CDR2 SNEGSKA (reference sequence). The ends lost 0 bases at V and 1 base at J; junction bases unmatched: 5. This CDR3 is built from 15 residues. CDR3 in DNA: TGCAGTGCTAGAGAAGGGGGCCAGAGGAACACTGAAGCTTTCTTT. Encoded protein: CSAREGGQRNTEAFF.

The V gene is TRBV3-1, the J gene TRBJ2-4, with D maybe TRBD2 (6 bases). Germline CDR1 reads LGHDT; CDR2 reads YNNKEL (reference sequence). The V and J ends lost 0 bases and 6 bases respectively, with 9 bases between them. The CDR3 covers 14 residues. The CDR3 spells CASSQDAGSNIQYF. For the CDR3, the DNA is TGTGCCAGCAGCCAAGACGCGGGATCAAACATTCAGTACTTC. The whole variable domain, filled in from reference TRBV3-1 and TRBJ2-4, reads DTAVSQTPKYLVTQMGNDKSIKCEQNLGHDTMYWYKQDSKKFLKIMFSYNNKELIINETVPNRFSPKSPDKAHLNLHINSLELGDSAVYFCASSQDAGSNIQYFGAGTRLSVL.

V usage is TRBV7-9 and J usage is TRBJ2-3; 7 positions match TRBD2. The CDR3 consists of 13 residues. The ends lost 2 bases at V and 10 bases at J; junction bases unmatched: 6. Germline CDR1 and CDR2: SEHNR and FQNEAQ (reference sequence). CDR3 loop: CASSLRGGSAQYF. For the CDR3, the DNA is TGTGCCAGCAGCTTACGTGGCGGGAGCGCGCAGTATTTT.

Only a few counts were recorded for this clonotype. The gene calls are TRBV7-2 and TRBJ2-7; possible D gene TRBD1, 6 bases. Germline CDR1 reads SGHTA; CDR2 reads FQGNSA. V lost 5 bases to trimming and J lost 4 bases, with 12 bases between them. The CDR3 is 13 residues long. This chain's CDR3 is CASSALTGYEQYF. The DNA for the CDR3 is TGTGCCAGCAGCGCTCTGACAGGATACGAGCAGTACTTC.

This clonotype came up a few times. The chain links TRBV12-3 or TRBV12-4 to TRBJ1-2; D ambiguous. V was trimmed by 5 bases and J by 5 bases, leaving 12 bases between them. This CDR3 comprises 13 residues. The CDR3 coding sequence is TGTGCCAGCAGTCCGGACGGGAGGTATGGCTACACCTTC. It translates to CASSPDGRYGYTF.

This clonotype came up many times. The chain carries TRBV20-1 and TRBJ2-4, with D tentatively TRBD2 (6 bases). Trimming took 3 bases from V and 1 from J, leaving 7 bases between them. This CDR3 has 13 amino acids. Germline CDR1 is DFQATT and CDR2 is SNEGSKA (reference sequence). DNA of the CDR3: TGCAGTGCTAGTGGGGGGGCCAAAAACATTCAGTACTTC. It is translated as CSASGGAKNIQYF.

This clonotype was counted between two and nine times. The CDR3 protein is CASSPSLIAAYNEQFF. The CDR3 DNA is TGTGCCAGCAGCCCCTCTTTGATAGCGGCTTACAATGAGCAGTTCTTC. The rearrangement joins TRBV7-6 to TRBJ2-1; perhaps TRBD2 as D (6 bases). Germline V gene data show CDR1 as SGHVS and CDR2 as FNYEAQ. The CDR3 length is 16 residues. The V end was cut by 5 bases, the J end by 4 bases, with 18 bases between.

CDR3 amino acids: CSARGSTDTQYF. In nucleotides, the CDR3 is TGCAGTGCTAGGGGCAGCACAGATACGCAGTATTTT. The V gene is TRBV20-1, the J gene TRBJ2-3; D not resolved. Per germline, CDR1 DFQATT and CDR2 SNEGSKA (reference sequence). This CDR3 is 12 amino acids long. Trimming took 3 bases from V and 0 from J, leaving 4 bases between them.

This clonotype was recorded once. A much larger clone differs from this one at a single base, so this may be a read error. The chain links TRBV9 to TRBJ1-2; D might be TRBD1 (5 bases). The CDR3 is 14 residues long. Trimming shortened V by 4 bases and J by 7 bases, and 17 bases separated the two germline ends. CDR1 is SGDLS and CDR2 is YYNGEE in the germline V gene. This CDR3 is CASSWEQAVGGYTF. Written as DNA, the CDR3 is TGTGCCAGCAGCTGGGAACAGGCGGTCGGTGGCTACACCTTC.

The table lists this clonotype with a few counts. V is TRBV27 and J is TRBJ2-3; no definite D call. The germline V and J ends were trimmed by 3 bases and 0 bases, with 7 bases remaining between them. The V gene's germline CDR1 is MNHEY and CDR2 SMNVEV (reference sequence). This CDR3 is 14 amino acids long. The CDR3 region has the DNA TGTGCCAGCAGTTTTCGAGGAAGCACAGATACGCAGTATTTT. It translates to CASSFRGSTDTQYF.

This clonotype was recorded at least ten times. The CDR3 sequence: CASSQSVHGYTF. DNA of the CDR3: TGTGCCAGCAGCCAATCCGTCCATGGCTACACCTTC. The chain combines TRBV3-1 with TRBJ1-2, with D hard to call. Trimming took 2 bases from V and 6 from J, leaving 7 bases between them. The V gene's germline CDR1 is LGHDT and CDR2 YNNKEL (reference sequence). This CDR3 has 12 amino acids.

This clonotype was observed at least ten times. V and J are TRBV25-1 and TRBJ2-1; 11 nucleotides agree with TRBD1. The CDR3 extends over 15 amino acids. Per germline, CDR1 MGHDK and CDR2 SYGVNS. The V gene end was trimmed by 4 bases and the J gene end by 7 bases; junction bases not matched to a gene: 6. The DNA of the CDR3 is TGTGCCAGCAGTGCCCTTGGACAGGGGGCGAATGAGCAGTTCTTC. Its protein is CASSALGQGANEQFF.

This clonotype was counted only a few times. A junction boundary mismatches the germline segment, possibly from a read error. The gene calls are TRBV2 and TRBJ1-6, with 12 bases identical to TRBD1. CDR1 is SNHLY, CDR2 FYNNEI, per germline. The CDR3 runs 19 residues. CDR3 residues: CTSSSGRIGTGGEGSPLHF. The DNA for the CDR3 is TGTACCAGCAGTTCCGGAAGAATCGGGACAGGGGGCGAGGGTTCACCCCTCCACTTT.

This clonotype was detected many times. The junction differs from germline at one of its ends, possibly a read error. The rearrangement joins TRBV12-3 or TRBV12-4 to TRBJ1-6; the D gene is possibly TRBD1 (5 bases). This CDR3 has 13 residues. The CDR3 sequence is CASTQTMGGPLHF. As DNA, the CDR3 is TGTGCCAGTACACAAACCATGGGGGGACCCCTTCACTTT.

In its sample, this clonotype was seen many times. The chain couples TRBV6-6 to TRBJ1-1, with D tentatively TRBD1 (5 bases). With 4 bases removed from V and 11 bases from J, the gap between germline ends came to 17 bases. The CDR3 has 13 residues. Germline values: CDR1 MNHNY, CDR2 SVGAGI (reference sequence). CDR3: CASSSGTEILAFF. In DNA form, the CDR3 reads TGTGCCAGCAGTTCCGGGACGGAAATTTTGGCTTTCTTT.

This clonotype was observed at least ten times. The genes are TRBV12-3 or TRBV12-4 and TRBJ2-7; D is unclear. The CDR3 length is 12 residues. V shed 5 bases and J shed 3 bases, with 8 bases lying between them. The CDR3 loop is CASSPLGYEQYF. The DNA for the CDR3 is TGTGCCAGCAGTCCCCTCGGCTACGAGCAGTACTTC.

V and J are TRBV5-1 and TRBJ1-1, with D uncertain. V gave up 0 bases and J gave up 3 bases, with 9 bases separating them. The V gene's germline CDR1 is SGHRS and CDR2 YFSETQ. The CDR3 totals 14 residues. CDR3 sequence (DNA): TGCGCCAGCAGCTTGGAAGGGATTTACACTGAAGCTTTCTTT. It is translated as CASSLEGIYTEAFF.

A few counts support this clonotype. CDR3 nucleotide sequence: TGTGCCATCGGACTACAGGGGACTGAGCAGTTCTTC. Its translation is CAIGLQGTEQFF. The rearrangement joins TRBV10-3 to TRBJ2-1; perhaps TRBD1 as D (7 bases). This CDR3 is 12 amino acids long. Germline-derived CDR1 and CDR2 are ENHRY and SYGVKD. V dropped 8 bases and J dropped 9 bases, with 14 bases sitting between them.